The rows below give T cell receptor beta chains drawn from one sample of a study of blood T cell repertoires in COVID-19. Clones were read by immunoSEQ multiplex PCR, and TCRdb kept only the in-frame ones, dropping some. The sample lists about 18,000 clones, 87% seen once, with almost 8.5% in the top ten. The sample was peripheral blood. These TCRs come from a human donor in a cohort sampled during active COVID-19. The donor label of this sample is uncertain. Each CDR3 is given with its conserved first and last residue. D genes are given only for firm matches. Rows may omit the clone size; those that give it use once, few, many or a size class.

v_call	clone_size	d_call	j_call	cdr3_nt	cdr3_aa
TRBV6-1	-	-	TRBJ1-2	TGTGCCAGCAGTGACAGGGGCCTTTCTGGCTACACCTTC	CASSDRGLSGYTF
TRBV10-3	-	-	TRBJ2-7	TGTGCCATCAAGGCAGGGTCAATCAACGAGCAGTACTTC	CAIKAGSINEQYF
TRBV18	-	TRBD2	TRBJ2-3	TGTGCCAGCCCTATAGCGGGAGGGCCGACAGATACGCAGTATTTT	CASPIAGGPTDTQYF
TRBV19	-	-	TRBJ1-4	TGTGCCAGTGCCCACGGGGACATACGAGGAAAACTGTTTTTT	CASAHGDIRGKLFF
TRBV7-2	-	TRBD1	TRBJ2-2	TGTGCCAGCAGCTTAGTAGGGACAGGGGCCACCGGGGAGCTGTTTTTT	CASSLVGTGATGELFF
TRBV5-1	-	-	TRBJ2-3	TGCGCCAGCAGCTTCTGGCGGGATGGGGGCACAGATACGCAGTATTTT	CASSFWRDGGTDTQYF
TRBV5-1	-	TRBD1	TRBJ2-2	TGCGCCAGCAGCTTGGAGGGCAGGGGGACCACCGGGGAGCTGTTTTTT	CASSLEGRGTTGELFF
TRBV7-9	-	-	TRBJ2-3	TGTGCCAGCAGCCCGGACTTCTACACAGATACGCAGTATTTT	CASSPDFYTDTQYF
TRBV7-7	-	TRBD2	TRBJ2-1	TGTGCCAGCAGCTTAGGTCTAGCGGCTGGTGGTGAGCAGTTCTTC	CASSLGLAAGGEQFF
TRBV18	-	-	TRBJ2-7	TGTGCCAGCTCACCAAAAGAGGGAAGAGGGGAGCAGTACTTC	CASSPKEGRGEQYF
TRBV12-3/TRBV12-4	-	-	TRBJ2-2	TGTGCCAGCAGTTTCCGGGGTGGCGGGGAGCTGTTTTTT	CASSFRGGGELFF
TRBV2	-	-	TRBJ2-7	TGTGCCAGCAAAAGTGATGAGCGGATAACCTACGAGCAGTACTTC	CASKSDERITYEQYF
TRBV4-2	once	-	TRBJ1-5	TGTGCCAGCAGCCAAGTTCGGGCTGAGGGAGGTCAGCCCCAGCATTTT	CASSQVRAEGGQPQHF
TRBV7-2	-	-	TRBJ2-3	TGTGCCAGCAGCCACCAAGGGCCCGCGGGGAATACGCAGTATTTT	CASSHQGPAGNTQYF
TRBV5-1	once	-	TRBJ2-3	TGCGCCAGCAGCTTGTCGTGGGCGGATACGCAGTATTTT	CASSLSWADTQYF
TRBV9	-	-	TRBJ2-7	TGTGCCAGCAGCCCCAGTGGGAGAACCTACGAGCAGTACTTC	CASSPSGRTYEQYF
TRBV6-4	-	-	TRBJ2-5	TGTGCCAGCAGTGAATTTAGAATCCAAGAGACCCAGTACTTC	CASSEFRIQETQYF
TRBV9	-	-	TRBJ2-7	TGTGCCAGCAGCCCCACCCCAGGGAGGTATGGCGAGCAGTACTTC	CASSPTPGRYGEQYF
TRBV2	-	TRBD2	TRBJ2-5	TGTGCCAGCAAACCTAATAGCGGGAGGGGGGAGACCCAGTACTTC	CASKPNSGRGETQYF
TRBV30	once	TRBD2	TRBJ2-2	TGTGCCTGGAGCCCCCTAGCGGGAGACACCGGGGAGCTGTTTTTT	CAWSPLAGDTGELFF
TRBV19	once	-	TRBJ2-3	TGTGCCAGTAGATCCGGGACAACAAGCACAGATACGCAGTATTTT	CASRSGTTSTDTQYF
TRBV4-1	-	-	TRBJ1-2	TGCGCCAGCAGCCCTCAGGCATTCTATGGCTACACCTTC	CASSPQAFYGYTF